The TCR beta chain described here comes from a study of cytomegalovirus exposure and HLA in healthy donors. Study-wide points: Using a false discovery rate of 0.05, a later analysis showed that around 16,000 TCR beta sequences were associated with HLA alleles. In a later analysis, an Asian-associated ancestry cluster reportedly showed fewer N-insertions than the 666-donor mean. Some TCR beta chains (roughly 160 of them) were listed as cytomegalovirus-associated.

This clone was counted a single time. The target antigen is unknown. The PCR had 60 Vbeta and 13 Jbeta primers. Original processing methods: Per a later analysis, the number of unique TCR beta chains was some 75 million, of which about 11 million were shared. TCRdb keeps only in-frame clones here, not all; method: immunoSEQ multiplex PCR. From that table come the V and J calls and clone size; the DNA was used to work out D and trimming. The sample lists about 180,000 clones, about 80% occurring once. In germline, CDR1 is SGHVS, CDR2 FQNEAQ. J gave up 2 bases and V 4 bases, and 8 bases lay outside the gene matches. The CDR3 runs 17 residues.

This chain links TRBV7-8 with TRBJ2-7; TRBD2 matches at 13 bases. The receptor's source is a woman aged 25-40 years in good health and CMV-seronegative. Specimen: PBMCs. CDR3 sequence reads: CASSSRLAGGPPYEQYF. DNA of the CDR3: TGTGCCAGCAGCTCCCGACTAGCGGGGGGCCCCCCCTACGAGCAGTACTTC.